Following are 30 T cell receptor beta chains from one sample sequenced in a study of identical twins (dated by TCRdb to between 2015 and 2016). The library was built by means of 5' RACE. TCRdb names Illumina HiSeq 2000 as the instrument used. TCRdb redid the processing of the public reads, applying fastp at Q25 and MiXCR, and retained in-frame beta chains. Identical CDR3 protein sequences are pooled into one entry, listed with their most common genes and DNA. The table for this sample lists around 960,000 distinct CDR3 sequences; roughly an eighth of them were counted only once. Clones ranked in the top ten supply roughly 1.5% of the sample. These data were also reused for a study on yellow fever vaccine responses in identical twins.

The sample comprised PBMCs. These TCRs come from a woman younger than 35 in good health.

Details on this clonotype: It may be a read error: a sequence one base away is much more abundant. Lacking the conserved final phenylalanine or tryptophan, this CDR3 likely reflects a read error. CDR3 bases: TGTGCCAGCAGCCGGGGGGCAGGGAACTACAATGAGCAGTTCCTC. Residues: CASSRGAGNYNEQFL. The V and J genes are TRBV12-3 or TRBV12-4 and TRBJ2-1; maybe TRBD2 (7 bases). Trimming shortened V by 6 bases and J by 3 bases, and 15 bases separated the two germline ends. The CDR3 sequence is 15 residues long.

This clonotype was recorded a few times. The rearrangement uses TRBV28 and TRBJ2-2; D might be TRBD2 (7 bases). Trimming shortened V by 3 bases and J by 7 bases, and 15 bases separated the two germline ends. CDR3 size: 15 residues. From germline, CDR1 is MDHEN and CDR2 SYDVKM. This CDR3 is CASSLAGAQGGELFF. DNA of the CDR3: TGTGCCAGCAGTTTGGCGGGGGCGCAGGGCGGGGAGCTGTTTTTT.

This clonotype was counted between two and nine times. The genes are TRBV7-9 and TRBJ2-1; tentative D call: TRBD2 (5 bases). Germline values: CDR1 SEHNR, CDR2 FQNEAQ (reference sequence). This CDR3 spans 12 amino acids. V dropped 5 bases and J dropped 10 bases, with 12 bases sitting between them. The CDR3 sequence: CASSPLRGEQFF. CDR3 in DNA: TGTGCCAGCAGCCCCCTGAGAGGGGAGCAGTTCTTC.

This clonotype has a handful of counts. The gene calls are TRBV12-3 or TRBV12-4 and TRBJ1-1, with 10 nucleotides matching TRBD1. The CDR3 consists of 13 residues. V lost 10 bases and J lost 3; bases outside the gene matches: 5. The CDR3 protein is CATKGQGYTEAFF. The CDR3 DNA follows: TGTGCCACCAAGGGACAGGGGTACACTGAAGCTTTCTTT.

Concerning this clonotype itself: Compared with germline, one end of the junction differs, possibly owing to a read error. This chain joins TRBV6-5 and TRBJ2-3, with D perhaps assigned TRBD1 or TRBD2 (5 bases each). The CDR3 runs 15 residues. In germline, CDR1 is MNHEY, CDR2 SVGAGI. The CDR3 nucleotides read TGTGCCAGCAGTTACTCGAGAGGGACCACAGATACACAGTATTTT. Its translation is CASSYSRGTTDTQYF.

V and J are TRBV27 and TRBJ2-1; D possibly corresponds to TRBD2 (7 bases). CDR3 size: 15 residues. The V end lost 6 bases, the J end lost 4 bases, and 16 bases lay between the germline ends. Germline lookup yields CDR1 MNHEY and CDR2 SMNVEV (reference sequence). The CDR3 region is CASSPTRGGYNEQFF. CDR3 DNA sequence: TGTGCCAGCAGCCCGACAAGGGGGGGATACAATGAGCAGTTCTTC.

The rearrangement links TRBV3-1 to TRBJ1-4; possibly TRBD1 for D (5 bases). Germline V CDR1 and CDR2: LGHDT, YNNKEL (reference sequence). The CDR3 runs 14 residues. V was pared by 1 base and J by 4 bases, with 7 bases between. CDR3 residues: CASSQVRGNEKLFF. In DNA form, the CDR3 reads TGTGCCAGCAGCCAAGTGAGGGGTAATGAAAAACTGTTTTTT.

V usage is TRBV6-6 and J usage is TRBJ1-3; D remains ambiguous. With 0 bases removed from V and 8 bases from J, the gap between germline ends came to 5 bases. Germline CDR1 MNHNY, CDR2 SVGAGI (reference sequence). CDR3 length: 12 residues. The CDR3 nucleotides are TGTGCCAGCAGTTACTCGGCGGACACCATATATTTT. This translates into CASSYSADTIYF.

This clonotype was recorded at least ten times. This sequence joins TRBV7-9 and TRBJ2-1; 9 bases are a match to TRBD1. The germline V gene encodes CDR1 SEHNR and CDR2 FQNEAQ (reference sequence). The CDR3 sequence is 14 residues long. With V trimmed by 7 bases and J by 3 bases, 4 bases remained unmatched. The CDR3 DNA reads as TGTGCCAGCACTTGGGACAGGGTCTACAATGAGCAGTTCTTC. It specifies CASTWDRVYNEQFF.

CDR3 sequence: CASSLAGLAGAYEQYF. As DNA, the CDR3 is TGTGCCAGCAGCTTAGCCGGGCTAGCGGGGGCCTACGAGCAGTACTTC. This chain uses TRBV7-2 with TRBJ2-7, with 10 bases identical to TRBD2. CDR1 is SGHTA and CDR2 is FQGNSA in the germline V gene. This CDR3 region has 16 residues. Germline trimming cut 0 bases from V and 2 bases from J; bases unmatched to any gene: 4.

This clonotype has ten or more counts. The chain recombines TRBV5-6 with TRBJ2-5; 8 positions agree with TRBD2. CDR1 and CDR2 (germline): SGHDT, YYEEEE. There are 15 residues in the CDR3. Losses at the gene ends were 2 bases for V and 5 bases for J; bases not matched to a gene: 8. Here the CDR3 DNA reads TGTGCCAGCAGCTTCCAGGGACTAGTTTCCGAGACCCAGTACTTC. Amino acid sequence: CASSFQGLVSETQYF.

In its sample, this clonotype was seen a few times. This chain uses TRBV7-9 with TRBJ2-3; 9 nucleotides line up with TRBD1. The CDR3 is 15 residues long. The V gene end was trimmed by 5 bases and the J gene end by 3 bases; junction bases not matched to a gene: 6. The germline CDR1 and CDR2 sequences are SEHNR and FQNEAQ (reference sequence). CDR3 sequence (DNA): TGTGCCAGCAGCCTACAGGGGGCCTTAACAGATACGCAGTATTTT. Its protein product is CASSLQGALTDTQYF.

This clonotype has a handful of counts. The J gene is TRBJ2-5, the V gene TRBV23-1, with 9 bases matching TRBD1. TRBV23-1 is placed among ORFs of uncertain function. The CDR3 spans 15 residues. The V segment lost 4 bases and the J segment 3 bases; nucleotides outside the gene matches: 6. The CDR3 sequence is CASSPPGQGEETQYF. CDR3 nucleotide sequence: TGCGCCAGCAGTCCCCCGGGACAGGGTGAAGAGACCCAGTACTTC.

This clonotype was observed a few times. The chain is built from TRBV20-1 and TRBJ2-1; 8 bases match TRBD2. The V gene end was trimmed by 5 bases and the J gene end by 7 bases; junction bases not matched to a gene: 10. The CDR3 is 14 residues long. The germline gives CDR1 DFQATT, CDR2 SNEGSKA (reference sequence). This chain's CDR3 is CSARLLAGNNEQFF. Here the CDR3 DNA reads TGCAGTGCTCGGCTGCTAGCGGGCAATAATGAGCAGTTCTTC.

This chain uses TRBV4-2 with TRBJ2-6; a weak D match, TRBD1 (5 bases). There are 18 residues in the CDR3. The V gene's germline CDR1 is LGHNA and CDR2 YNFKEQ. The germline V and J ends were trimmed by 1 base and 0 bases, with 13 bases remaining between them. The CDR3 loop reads CASSQATGWSSGANVLTF. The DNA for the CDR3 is TGTGCCAGCAGCCAAGCTACAGGATGGAGCTCTGGGGCCAACGTCCTGACTTTC.

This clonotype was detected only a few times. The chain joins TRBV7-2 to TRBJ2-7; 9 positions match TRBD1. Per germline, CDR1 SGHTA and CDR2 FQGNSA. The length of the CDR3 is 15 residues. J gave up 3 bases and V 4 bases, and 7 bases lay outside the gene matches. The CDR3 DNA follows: TGTGCCAGCAGCTCTGCCTCGGGACAGGGCTACGAGCAGTACTTC. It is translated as CASSSASGQGYEQYF.

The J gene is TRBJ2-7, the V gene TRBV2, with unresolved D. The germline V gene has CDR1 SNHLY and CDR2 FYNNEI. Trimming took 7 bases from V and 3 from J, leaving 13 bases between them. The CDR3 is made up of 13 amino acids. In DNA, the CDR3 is TGTGCCAGCACCGGCGAGGTTAGCTACGAGCAGTACGTC. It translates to CASTGEVSYEQYV.

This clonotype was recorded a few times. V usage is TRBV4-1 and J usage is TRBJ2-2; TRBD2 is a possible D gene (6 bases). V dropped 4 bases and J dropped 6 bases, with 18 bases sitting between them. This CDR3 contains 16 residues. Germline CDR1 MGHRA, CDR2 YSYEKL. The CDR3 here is CASSPLEEGTAGELFF. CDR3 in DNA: TGCGCCAGCAGCCCGCTAGAGGAGGGTACCGCCGGGGAGCTGTTTTTT.

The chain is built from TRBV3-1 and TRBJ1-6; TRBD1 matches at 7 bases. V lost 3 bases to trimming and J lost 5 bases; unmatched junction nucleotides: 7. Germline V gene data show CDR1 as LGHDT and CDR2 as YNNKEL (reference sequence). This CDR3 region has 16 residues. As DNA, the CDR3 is TGTGCCAGCAGCCAGACGGGACAGAGAAATAATTCACCCCTCCACTTT. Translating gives CASSQTGQRNNSPLHF.

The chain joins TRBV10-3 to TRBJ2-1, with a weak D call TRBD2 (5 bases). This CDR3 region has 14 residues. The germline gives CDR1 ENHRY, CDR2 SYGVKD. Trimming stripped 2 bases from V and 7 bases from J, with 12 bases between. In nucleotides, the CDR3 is TGTGCCATCAGTGAGCTAGCCCCCGGGAATGAGCAGTTCTTC. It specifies CAISELAPGNEQFF.

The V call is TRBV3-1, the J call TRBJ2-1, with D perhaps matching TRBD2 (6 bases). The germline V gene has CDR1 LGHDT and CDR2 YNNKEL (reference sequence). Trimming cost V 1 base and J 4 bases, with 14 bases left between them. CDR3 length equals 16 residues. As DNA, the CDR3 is TGTGCCAGCAGCCAAGTTCTCCGGGACTCTTACAATGAGCAGTTCTTC. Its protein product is CASSQVLRDSYNEQFF.

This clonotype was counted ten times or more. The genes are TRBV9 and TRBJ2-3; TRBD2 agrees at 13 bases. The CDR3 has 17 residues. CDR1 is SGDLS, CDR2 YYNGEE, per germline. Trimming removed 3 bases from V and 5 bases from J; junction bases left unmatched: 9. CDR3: CASSAGRTSGSEDTQYF. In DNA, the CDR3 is TGTGCCAGCAGCGCCGGGCGGACTAGCGGGAGTGAAGATACGCAGTATTTT.

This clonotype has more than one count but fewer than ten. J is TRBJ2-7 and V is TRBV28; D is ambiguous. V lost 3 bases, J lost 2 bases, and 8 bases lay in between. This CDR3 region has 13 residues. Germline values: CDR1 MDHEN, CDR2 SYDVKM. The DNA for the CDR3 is TGTGCCAGCAGTTTCATGGTTGCCTACGAGCAGTACTTC. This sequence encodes CASSFMVAYEQYF.

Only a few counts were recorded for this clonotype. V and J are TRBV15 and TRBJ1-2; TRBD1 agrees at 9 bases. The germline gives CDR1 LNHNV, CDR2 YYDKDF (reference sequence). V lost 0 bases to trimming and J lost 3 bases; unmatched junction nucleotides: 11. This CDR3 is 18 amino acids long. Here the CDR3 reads CATSRDFGTGPQDYGYTF. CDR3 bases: TGTGCCACCAGCAGAGATTTCGGGACAGGGCCACAAGACTATGGCTACACCTTC.

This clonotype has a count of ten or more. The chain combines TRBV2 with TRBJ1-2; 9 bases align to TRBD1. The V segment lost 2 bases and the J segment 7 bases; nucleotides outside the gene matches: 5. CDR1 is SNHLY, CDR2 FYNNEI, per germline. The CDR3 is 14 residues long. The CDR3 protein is CASSERQGVRGYTF. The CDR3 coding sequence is TGTGCCAGCAGTGAAAGACAGGGGGTGCGTGGCTACACCTTC.

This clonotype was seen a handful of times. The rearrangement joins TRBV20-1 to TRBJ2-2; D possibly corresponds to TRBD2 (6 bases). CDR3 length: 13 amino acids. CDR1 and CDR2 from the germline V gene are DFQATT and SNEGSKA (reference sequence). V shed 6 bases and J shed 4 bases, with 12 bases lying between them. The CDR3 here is CSADPRGTGELFF. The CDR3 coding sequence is TGCAGTGCGGATCCGCGGGGCACCGGGGAGCTGTTTTTT.

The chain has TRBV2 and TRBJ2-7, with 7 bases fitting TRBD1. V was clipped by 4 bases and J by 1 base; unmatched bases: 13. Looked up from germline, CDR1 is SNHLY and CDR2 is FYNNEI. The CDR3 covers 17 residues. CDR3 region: CASSVLAGQGVSYEQYF. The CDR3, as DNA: TGTGCCAGCAGTGTATTGGCCGGGCAGGGGGTTTCCTACGAGCAGTACTTC.

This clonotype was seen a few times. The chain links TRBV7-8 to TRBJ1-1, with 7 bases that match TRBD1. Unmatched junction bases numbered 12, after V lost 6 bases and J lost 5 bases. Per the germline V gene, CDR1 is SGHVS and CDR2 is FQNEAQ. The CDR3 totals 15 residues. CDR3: CASSSQTGVRTEAFF. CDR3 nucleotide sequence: TGTGCCAGCAGTTCTCAAACAGGGGTTCGGACTGAAGCTTTCTTT.

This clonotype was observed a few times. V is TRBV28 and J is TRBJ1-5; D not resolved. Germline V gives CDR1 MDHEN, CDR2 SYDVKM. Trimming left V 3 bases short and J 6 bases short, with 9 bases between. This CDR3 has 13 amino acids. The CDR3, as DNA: TGTGCCAGCAGTTTGGATACGGGTCAGCCCCAGCATTTT. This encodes CASSLDTGQPQHF.

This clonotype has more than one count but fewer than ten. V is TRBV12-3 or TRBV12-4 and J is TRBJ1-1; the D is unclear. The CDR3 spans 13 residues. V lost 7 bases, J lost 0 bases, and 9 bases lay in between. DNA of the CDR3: TGTGCCAGCACCCGGCAGATGAACACTGAAGCTTTCTTT. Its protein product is CASTRQMNTEAFF.